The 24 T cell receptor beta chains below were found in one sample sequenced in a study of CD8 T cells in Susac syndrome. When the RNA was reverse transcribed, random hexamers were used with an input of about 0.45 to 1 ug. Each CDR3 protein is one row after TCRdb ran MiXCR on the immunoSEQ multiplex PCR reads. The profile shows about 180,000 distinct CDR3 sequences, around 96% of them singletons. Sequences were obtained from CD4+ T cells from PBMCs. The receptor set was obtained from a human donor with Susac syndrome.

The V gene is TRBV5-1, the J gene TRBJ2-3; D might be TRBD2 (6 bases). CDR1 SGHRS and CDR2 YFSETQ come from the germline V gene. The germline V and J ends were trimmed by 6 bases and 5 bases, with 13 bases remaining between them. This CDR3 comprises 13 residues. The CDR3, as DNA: TGCGCCAGCACCGCCGGGACTCGAGATACGCAGTATTTT. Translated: CASTAGTRDTQYF. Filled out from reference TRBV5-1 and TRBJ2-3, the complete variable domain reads KAGVTQTPRYLIKTRGQQVTLSCSPISGHRSVSWYQQTPGQGLQFLFEYFSETQRNKGNFPGRFSGRQFSNSRSEMNVSTLELGDSALYLCASTAGTRDTQYFGPGTRLTVL.

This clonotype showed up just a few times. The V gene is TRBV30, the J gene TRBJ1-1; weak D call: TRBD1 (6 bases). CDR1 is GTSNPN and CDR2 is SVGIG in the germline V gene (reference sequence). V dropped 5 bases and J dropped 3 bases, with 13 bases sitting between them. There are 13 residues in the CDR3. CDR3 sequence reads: CAWGRGGDTEAFF. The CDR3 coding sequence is TGTGCCTGGGGACGAGGGGGAGACACTGAAGCTTTCTTT.

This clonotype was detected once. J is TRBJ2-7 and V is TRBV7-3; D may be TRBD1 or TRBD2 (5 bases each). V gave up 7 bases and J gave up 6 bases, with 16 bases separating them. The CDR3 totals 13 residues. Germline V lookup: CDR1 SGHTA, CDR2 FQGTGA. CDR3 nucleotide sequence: TGTGCCAGCACCAGGGACGTGCCTCCCGAGCAGTACGTC. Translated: CASTRDVPPEQYV.

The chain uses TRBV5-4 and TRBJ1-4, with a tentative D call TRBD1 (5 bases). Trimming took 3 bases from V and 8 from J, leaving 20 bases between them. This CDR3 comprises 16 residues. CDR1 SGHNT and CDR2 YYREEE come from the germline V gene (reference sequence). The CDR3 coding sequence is TGTGCCAGCAGCTGGGGGAGAGAGGGAGGGGCGGAAAAACTGTTTTTT. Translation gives CASSWGREGGAEKLFF.

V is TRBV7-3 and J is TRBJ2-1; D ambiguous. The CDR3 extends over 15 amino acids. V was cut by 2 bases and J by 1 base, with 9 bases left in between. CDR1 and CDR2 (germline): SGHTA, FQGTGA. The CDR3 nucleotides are TGTGCCAGCAGCTTATCCCCTCTTTCCTACAATGAGCAGTTCTTC. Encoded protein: CASSLSPLSYNEQFF.

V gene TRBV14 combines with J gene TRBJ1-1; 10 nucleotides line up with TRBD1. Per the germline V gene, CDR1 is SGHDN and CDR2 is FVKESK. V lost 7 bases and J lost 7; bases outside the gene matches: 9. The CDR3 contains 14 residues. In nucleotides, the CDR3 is TGTGCCAGCATTCCGGGACAGGGGACAGGTGAAGCTTTCTTT. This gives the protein CASIPGQGTGEAFF.

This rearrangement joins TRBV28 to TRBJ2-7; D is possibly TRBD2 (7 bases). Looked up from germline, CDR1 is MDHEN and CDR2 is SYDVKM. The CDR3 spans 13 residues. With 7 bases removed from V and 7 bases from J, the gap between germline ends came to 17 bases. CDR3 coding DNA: TGTGCCAGCACCAGGGGAGGGGCGGGGGAGCAGTACTTC. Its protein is CASTRGGAGEQYF.

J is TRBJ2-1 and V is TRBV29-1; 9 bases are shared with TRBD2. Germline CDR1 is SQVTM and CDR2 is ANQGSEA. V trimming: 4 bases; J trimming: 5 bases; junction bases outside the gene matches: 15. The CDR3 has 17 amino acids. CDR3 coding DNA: TGCAGCGTTGGGGGGGGTTTTGCGGGAGGGCGAAACAATGAGCAGTTCTTC. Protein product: CSVGGGFAGGRNNEQFF.

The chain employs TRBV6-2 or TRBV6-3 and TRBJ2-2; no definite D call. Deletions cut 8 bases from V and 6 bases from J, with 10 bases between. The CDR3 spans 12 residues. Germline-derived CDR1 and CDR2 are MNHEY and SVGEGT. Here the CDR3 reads CASRQPPGELFF. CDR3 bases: TGTGCCAGCCGGCAGCCTCCCGGGGAGCTGTTTTTT.

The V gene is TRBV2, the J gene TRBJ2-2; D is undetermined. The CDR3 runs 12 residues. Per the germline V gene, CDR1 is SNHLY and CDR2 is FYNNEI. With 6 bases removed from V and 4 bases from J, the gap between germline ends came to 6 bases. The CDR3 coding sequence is TGTGCCAGCAGGGCCGGCACCGGGGAGCTGTTTTTT. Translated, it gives CASRAGTGELFF. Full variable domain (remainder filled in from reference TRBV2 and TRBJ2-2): EPEVTQTPSHQVTQMGQEVILRCVPISNHLYFYWYRQILGQKVEFLVSFYNNEISEKSEIFDDQFSVERPDGSNFTLKIRSTKLEDSAMYFCASRAGTGELFFGEGSRLTVL.

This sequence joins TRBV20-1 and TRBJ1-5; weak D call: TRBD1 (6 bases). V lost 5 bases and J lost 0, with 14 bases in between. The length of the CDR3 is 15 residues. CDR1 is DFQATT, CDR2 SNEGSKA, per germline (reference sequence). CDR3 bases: TGCAGTGCTGTATACAGGGAGCCTAGCAATCAGCCCCAGCATTTT. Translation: CSAVYREPSNQPQHF.

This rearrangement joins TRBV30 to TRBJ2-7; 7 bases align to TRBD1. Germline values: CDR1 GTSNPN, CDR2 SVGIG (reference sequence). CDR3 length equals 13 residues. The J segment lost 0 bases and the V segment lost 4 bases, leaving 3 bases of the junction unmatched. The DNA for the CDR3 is TGTGCCTGGATGGACAGGAGCTCCTACGAGCAGTACTTC. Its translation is CAWMDRSSYEQYF.

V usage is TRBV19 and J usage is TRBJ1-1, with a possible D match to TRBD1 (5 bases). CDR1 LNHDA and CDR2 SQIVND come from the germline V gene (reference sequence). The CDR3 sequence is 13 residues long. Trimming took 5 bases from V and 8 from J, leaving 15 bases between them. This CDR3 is CASSRSRDAEAFF. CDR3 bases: TGTGCCAGTAGTCGTAGCCGGGACGCCGAAGCTTTCTTT.

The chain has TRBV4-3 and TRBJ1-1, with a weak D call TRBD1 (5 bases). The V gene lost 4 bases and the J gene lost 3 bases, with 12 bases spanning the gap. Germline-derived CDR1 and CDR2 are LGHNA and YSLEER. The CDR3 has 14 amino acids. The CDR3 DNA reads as TGCGCCAGCAGCCCCTTCACAGGAGACACTGAAGCTTTCTTT. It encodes CASSPFTGDTEAFF.

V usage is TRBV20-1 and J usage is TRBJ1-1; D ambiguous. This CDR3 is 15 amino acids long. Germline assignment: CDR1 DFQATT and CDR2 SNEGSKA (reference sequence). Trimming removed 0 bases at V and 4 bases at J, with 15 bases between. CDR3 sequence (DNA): TGCAGTGCTAGAGATGGCGAGGGCGGGAGCACTGAAGCTTTCTTT. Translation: CSARDGEGGSTEAFF.

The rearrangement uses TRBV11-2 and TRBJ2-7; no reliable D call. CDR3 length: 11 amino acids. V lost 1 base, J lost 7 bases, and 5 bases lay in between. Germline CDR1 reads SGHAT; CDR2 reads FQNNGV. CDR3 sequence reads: CASSLGSEQYV. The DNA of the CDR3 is TGTGCCAGCAGCTTAGGTTCAGAGCAGTACGTC.

CDR3 sequence: CASSPQGNNYGYTF. The DNA for the CDR3 is TGTGCCAGCTCACCGCAGGGTAATAACTATGGCTACACCTTC. The chain recombines TRBV18 with TRBJ1-2; possibly TRBD1 for D (5 bases). Germline values: CDR1 KGHSH, CDR2 LQKENI. CDR3 length: 14 residues. The V end lost 3 bases, the J end lost 1 base, and 9 bases lay between the germline ends.

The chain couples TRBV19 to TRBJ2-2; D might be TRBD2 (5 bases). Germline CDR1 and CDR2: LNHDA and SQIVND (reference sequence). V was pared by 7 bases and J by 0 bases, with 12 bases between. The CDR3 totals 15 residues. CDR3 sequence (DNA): TGTGCCAGTAAACTAGGCGGTGCGAACACCGGGGAGCTGTTTTTT. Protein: CASKLGGANTGELFF. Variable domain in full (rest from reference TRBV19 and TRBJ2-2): DGGITQSPKYLFRKEGQNVTLSCEQNLNHDAMYWYRQDPGQGLRLIYYSQIVNDFQKGDIAEGYSVSREKKESFPLTVTSAQKNPTAFYLCASKLGGANTGELFFGEGSRLTVL.

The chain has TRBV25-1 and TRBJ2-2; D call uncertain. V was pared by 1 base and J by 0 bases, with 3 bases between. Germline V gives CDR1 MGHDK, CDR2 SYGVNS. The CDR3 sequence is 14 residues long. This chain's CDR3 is CASSELANTGELFF. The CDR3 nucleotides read TGTGCCAGCAGTGAATTGGCGAACACCGGGGAGCTGTTTTTT. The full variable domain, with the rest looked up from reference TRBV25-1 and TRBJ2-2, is EADIYQTPRYLVIGTGKKITLECSQTMGHDKMYWYQQDPGMELHLIHYSYGVNSTEKGDLSSESTVSRIRTEHFPLTLESARPSHTSQYLCASSELANTGELFFGEGSRLTVL.

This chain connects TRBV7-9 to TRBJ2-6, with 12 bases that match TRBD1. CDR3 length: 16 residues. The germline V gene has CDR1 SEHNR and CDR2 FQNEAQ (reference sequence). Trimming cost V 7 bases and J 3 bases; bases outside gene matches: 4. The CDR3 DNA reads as TGTGCCAGCACCCGGGACAGGGGGCTTGGGGCCAACGTCCTGACTTTC. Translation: CASTRDRGLGANVLTF.

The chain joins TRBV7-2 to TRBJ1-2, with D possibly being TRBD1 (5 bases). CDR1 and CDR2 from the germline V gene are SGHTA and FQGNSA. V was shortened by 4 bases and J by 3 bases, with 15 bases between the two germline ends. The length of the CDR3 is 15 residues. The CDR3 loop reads CASSSNPTEDYGYTF. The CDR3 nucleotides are TGTGCCAGCAGCTCCAACCCGACAGAAGACTATGGCTACACCTTC. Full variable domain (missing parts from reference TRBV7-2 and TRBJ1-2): GAGVSQSPSNKVTEKGKDVELRCDPISGHTALYWYRQSLGQGLEFLIYFQGNSAPDKSGLPSDRFSAERTGGSVSTLTIQRTQQEDSAVYLCASSSNPTEDYGYTFGSGTRLTVV.

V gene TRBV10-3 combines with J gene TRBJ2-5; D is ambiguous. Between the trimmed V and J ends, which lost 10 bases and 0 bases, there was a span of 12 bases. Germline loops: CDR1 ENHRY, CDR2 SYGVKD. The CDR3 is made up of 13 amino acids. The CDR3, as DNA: TGTGCCACCGCCGCTCCGTACCAAGAGACCCAGTACTTC. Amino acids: CATAAPYQETQYF.

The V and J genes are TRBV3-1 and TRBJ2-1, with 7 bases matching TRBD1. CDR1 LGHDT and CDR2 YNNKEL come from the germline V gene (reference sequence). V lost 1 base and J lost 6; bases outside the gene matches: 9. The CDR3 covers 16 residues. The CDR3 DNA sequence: TGTGCCAGCAGCCAAGGGACAGGTTCCGGTCTCAATGAGCAGTTCTTC. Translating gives CASSQGTGSGLNEQFF.

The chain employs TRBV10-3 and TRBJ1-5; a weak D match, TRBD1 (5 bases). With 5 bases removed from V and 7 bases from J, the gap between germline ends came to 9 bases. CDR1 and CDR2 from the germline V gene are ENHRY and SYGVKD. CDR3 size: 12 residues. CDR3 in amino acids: CAISSGGQPQHF. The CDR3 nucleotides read TGTGCCATCAGTTCTGGGGGGCAGCCCCAGCATTTT.